Shown below are 18 T cell receptor beta chains from a single sample sequenced in a study of cytomegalovirus exposure and HLA in healthy donors. 60 Vbeta and 13 Jbeta primers were used in PCR. The repertoire was sequenced with immunoSEQ multiplex PCR; TCRdb's copy has only in-frame clones and lacks some. This sample has some 220,000 clones, with approximately 84% found just once. Sequenced material: PBMCs. Receptors were obtained from a woman aged 40 to 49 in good health and CMV-seronegative.

The chain couples TRBV27 to TRBJ1-2; 11 nucleotides agree with TRBD1. V dropped 5 bases and J dropped 8; count of bases not matched to a gene: 4. Germline V gives CDR1 MNHEY, CDR2 SMNVEV (reference sequence). The CDR3 is 13 residues long. CDR3 bases: TGTGCCAGCAGTGTCGGGACAGGGGGGGGCTACACCTTC. Translated, it gives CASSVGTGGGYTF.

This clone was counted a single time. The chain couples TRBV29-1 to TRBJ2-3, with TRBD1 matching 8 bases. This CDR3 spans 13 amino acids. V gave up 7 bases and J gave up 0 bases; unmatched junction bases: 3. Germline V gives CDR1 SQVTM, CDR2 ANQGSEA. The CDR3 DNA is TGCAGCGCTAGACAGGGGAGCACAGATACGCAGTATTTT. As protein: CSARQGSTDTQYF.

The V call is TRBV5-5, the J call TRBJ1-2; TRBD1 is a possible D gene (6 bases). Germline CDR1 reads SGHKS; CDR2 reads YYEKEE (reference sequence). Deletions cut 0 bases from V and 5 bases from J, with 23 bases between. This CDR3 region has 18 residues. CDR3 region: CASSLVGGTTSVRYGYTF. CDR3 in DNA: TGTGCCAGCAGCTTGGTTGGGGGCACCACCTCGGTACGGTATGGCTACACCTTC.

The chain carries TRBV4-2 and TRBJ1-1; possible D gene TRBD1, 5 bases. Germline CDR1 LGHNA, CDR2 YNFKEQ. The CDR3 contains 18 residues. The germline V and J ends were trimmed by 0 bases and 2 bases, with 19 bases remaining between them. The CDR3 DNA follows: TGTGCCAGCAGCCAAGAACCATGGGGGGAAGGTGGTAACACTGAAGCTTTCTTT. Translation gives CASSQEPWGEGGNTEAFF.

This chain joins TRBV5-5 and TRBJ1-1; 8 nucleotides match TRBD1. Trimming removed 2 bases from V and 8 bases from J; junction bases left unmatched: 5. This CDR3 spans 13 amino acids. Germline V gene data show CDR1 as SGHKS and CDR2 as YYEKEE (reference sequence). The CDR3 sequence is CASSFGTGGEAFF. CDR3 sequence (DNA): TGTGCCAGCAGCTTTGGGACAGGAGGGGAAGCTTTCTTT.

This clone showed up just once. The chain has TRBV5-5 and TRBJ2-7; D may be TRBD1 (5 bases). Trimming left V 0 bases short and J 7 bases short, with 11 bases between. This CDR3 region has 13 residues. CDR1 and CDR2 (germline): SGHKS, YYEKEE (reference sequence). DNA of the CDR3: TGTGCCAGCAGCTTGGCCCCAGGGAAAGAGCAGTACTTC. This translates into CASSLAPGKEQYF.

The J gene is TRBJ1-1, the V gene TRBV4-3; D may be TRBD1 (5 bases). Between the trimmed V and J ends, which lost 1 base and 1 base, there was a span of 7 bases. Per the germline V gene, CDR1 is LGHNA and CDR2 is YSLEER. The CDR3 contains 14 residues. In DNA, the CDR3 is TGCGCCAGCAGCCAAGGACAGCCGAACACTGAAGCTTTCTTT. Translation gives CASSQGQPNTEAFF.

CDR3 sequence reads: CASSYSIPGGQETQYF. CDR3 bases: TGTGCCAGCAGTTACTCGATACCGGGGGGACAAGAGACCCAGTACTTC. The V call is TRBV6-5, the J call TRBJ2-5, with 7 nucleotides matching TRBD2. Looked up from germline, CDR1 is MNHEY and CDR2 is SVGAGI. The V gene end was trimmed by 0 bases and the J gene end by 2 bases; junction bases not matched to a gene: 6. CDR3 length: 16 residues.

This chain uses TRBV15 with TRBJ1-1; tentative D call: TRBD1 (5 bases). This CDR3 has 14 residues. The V and J ends lost 0 bases and 5 bases respectively, with 10 bases between them. Germline values: CDR1 LNHNV, CDR2 YYDKDF (reference sequence). In nucleotides, the CDR3 is TGTGCCACCAGCAGAGATAGGGGAAAGACTGAAGCTTTCTTT. Its protein product is CATSRDRGKTEAFF.

V and J are TRBV18 and TRBJ1-1; TRBD1 might be the D (6 bases). CDR3 length equals 16 residues. The germline V gene has CDR1 KGHSH and CDR2 LQKENI. Trimming stripped 5 bases from V and 6 bases from J, with 22 bases between. The CDR3 nucleotides are TGTGCCAGCTCAATTAATCAGGCCGGACAGTTACCTGAAGCTTTCTTT. It codes for CASSINQAGQLPEAFF.

The CDR3 sequence: CATSSDRDTQYF. CDR3 DNA: TGTGCCACCAGCAGTGACAGGGATACGCAGTATTTT. This sequence joins TRBV15 and TRBJ2-3; D is perhaps TRBD1 (6 bases). V gave up 3 bases and J gave up 6 bases, with 7 bases separating them. CDR3 size: 12 residues. CDR1 is LNHNV and CDR2 is YYDKDF in the germline V gene (reference sequence).

This chain connects TRBV6-6 to TRBJ2-5; 9 bases align to TRBD1. The J segment lost 5 bases and the V segment lost 6 bases, leaving 7 bases of the junction unmatched. Germline-derived CDR1 and CDR2 are MNHNY and SVGAGI (reference sequence). The CDR3 totals 14 residues. The CDR3 bases are TGTGCCAGCAGGAAACAGGGGGCTGTGGAGACCCAGTACTTC. This encodes CASRKQGAVETQYF.

CDR3 sequence (DNA): TGTGCCAGCAGGGGAGTAGGGTCCAACACTGAAGCTTTCTTT. The encoded protein is CASRGVGSNTEAFF. The rearrangement links TRBV6-1 to TRBJ1-1; no firm D call. The V and J ends lost 6 bases and 2 bases respectively, with 13 bases between them. This CDR3 spans 14 amino acids. Germline values: CDR1 MNHNS, CDR2 SASEGT.

V is TRBV18 and J is TRBJ1-3, with 9 bases lining up with TRBD1. In germline, CDR1 is KGHSH, CDR2 LQKENI. V dropped 3 bases and J dropped 3; count of bases not matched to a gene: 9. This CDR3 region has 17 residues. The CDR3 sequence is CASSPKPDRGFGNTIYF. The CDR3 DNA is TGTGCCAGCTCACCCAAGCCCGACAGGGGGTTTGGAAACACCATATATTTT.

The V gene is TRBV9, the J gene TRBJ2-1, with 7 nucleotides matching TRBD2. The CDR3 is 13 residues long. Germline V gene lookup returns CDR1 SGDLS and CDR2 YYNGEE. V lost 4 bases and J lost 8; bases outside the gene matches: 6. For the CDR3, the DNA is TGTGCCAGCAGCCCCCATGGGGGGGATGAGCAGTTCTTC. This codes for CASSPHGGDEQFF. Supplemented by reference TRBV9 and TRBJ2-1, the full variable domain reads DSGVTQTPKHLITATGQRVTLRCSPRSGDLSVYWYQQSLDQGLQFLIQYYNGEERAKGNILERFSAQQFPDLHSELNLSSLELGDSALYFCASSPHGGDEQFFGPGTRLTVL.

The chain recombines TRBV7-9 with TRBJ1-2; TRBD1 matches 8 bases. The CDR3 contains 16 residues. CDR1 is SEHNR, CDR2 FQNEAQ, per germline (reference sequence). J lost 7 bases, V lost 8 bases, and 18 bases had no gene match. The CDR3: CASLRGQGPWEVGYTF. In DNA, the CDR3 is TGTGCCAGCCTTCGAGGACAGGGCCCTTGGGAGGTTGGCTACACCTTC.

The chain couples TRBV5-1 to TRBJ1-6; the match to TRBD1 covers 11 bases. CDR1 is SGHRS, CDR2 YFSETQ, per germline. The V gene end was trimmed by 3 bases and the J gene end by 9 bases; junction bases not matched to a gene: 11. The CDR3 runs 17 residues. The CDR3 reads CASSSVARGQGASPLHF. For the CDR3, the DNA is TGCGCCAGCAGCTCGGTGGCAAGAGGACAGGGGGCTTCACCCCTCCACTTT.

The gene calls are TRBV6-1 and TRBJ1-4; the D gene is possibly TRBD1 (6 bases). The germline gives CDR1 MNHNS, CDR2 SASEGT. The CDR3 contains 15 residues. The V and J ends lost 7 bases and 5 bases respectively, with 17 bases between them. CDR3 sequence (DNA): TGTGCCAGCATGGATGGGGGGGCCCTAAATGAAAAACTGTTTTTT. It codes for CASMDGGALNEKLFF.